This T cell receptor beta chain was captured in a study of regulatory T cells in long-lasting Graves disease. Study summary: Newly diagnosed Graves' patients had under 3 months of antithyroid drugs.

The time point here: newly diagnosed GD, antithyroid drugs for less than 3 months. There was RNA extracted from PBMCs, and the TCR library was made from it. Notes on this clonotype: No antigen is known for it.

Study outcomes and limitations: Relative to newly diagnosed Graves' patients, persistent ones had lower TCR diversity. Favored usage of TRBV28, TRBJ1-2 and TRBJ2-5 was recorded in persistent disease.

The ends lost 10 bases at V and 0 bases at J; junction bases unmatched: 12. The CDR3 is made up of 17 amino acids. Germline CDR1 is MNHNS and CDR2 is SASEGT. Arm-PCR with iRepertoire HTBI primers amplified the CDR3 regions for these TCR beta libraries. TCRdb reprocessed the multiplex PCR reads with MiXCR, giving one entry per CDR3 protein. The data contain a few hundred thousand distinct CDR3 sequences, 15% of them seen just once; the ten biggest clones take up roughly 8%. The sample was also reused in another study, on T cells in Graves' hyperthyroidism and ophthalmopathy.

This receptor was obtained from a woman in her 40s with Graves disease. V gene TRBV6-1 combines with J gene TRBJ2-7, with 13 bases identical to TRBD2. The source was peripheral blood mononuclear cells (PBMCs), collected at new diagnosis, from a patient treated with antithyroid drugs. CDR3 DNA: TGTGCCACTGCCGGGACTAGCGGGGCCCGCAGCTCCTACGAGCAGTACTTC. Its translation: CATAGTSGARSSYEQYF.